Below, 11 T cell receptor beta chains from the same sample are listed, as sequenced in a study of blood T cell repertoires in COVID-19. The assay was immunoSEQ multiplex PCR, and TCRdb's table has in-frame clones only and misses some. Of 85,000 to 95,000 clones in the sample, around three quarters were seen once. The sample was peripheral blood. These receptors all come from a man aged 65 to 85 with acute or convalescent COVID-19.

This clone came up a few times. The chain uses TRBV28 and TRBJ2-7; unclear D gene. Germline V CDR1 and CDR2: MDHEN, SYDVKM. V shed 3 bases and J shed 6 bases, with 15 bases lying between them. The CDR3 sequence is 14 residues long. CDR3 amino acids: CASSLYDQRLEQYF. For the CDR3, the DNA is TGTGCCAGCAGTTTGTACGACCAGAGGCTCGAGCAGTACTTC.

This clone has a handful of counts. The chain uses TRBV6-5 and TRBJ2-5; 12 nucleotides match TRBD1. Unmatched junction bases numbered 3, after V lost 6 bases and J lost 1 base. The V gene's germline CDR1 is MNHEY and CDR2 SVGAGI. The CDR3 is 15 amino acids. CDR3 DNA sequence: TGTGCCAGCAGCGGGACAGGGGGCCGCCAAGAGACCCAGTACTTC. Its translation: CASSGTGGRQETQYF.

The J gene is TRBJ2-2, the V gene TRBV7-2; 8 nucleotides align to TRBD2. With 2 bases clipped from V and 3 bases from J, the junction kept 14 bases outside the gene matches. The germline V gene has CDR1 SGHTA and CDR2 FQGNSA. The CDR3 totals 19 residues. CDR3 sequence reads: CASSLRGDSGKRYTGELFF. The CDR3 coding sequence is TGTGCCAGCAGCTTAAGAGGTGATAGCGGGAAGAGGTACACCGGGGAGCTGTTTTTT.

The J gene is TRBJ2-5, the V gene TRBV5-4; TRBD1 might be the D (6 bases). The V gene's germline CDR1 is SGHNT and CDR2 YYREEE (reference sequence). Trimming pared 1 base from V and 3 bases from J, leaving 10 bases between. The CDR3 consists of 14 residues. The CDR3 loop reads CASSLTGIKETQYF. DNA for the CDR3: TGTGCCAGCAGCTTGACAGGGATCAAAGAGACCCAGTACTTC.

This clone was detected only once. CDR3 protein: CASRISGSSYNEQFF. CDR3 DNA sequence: TGTGCCAGCAGGATTAGCGGGAGCTCCTACAATGAGCAGTTCTTC. V is TRBV6-4 and J is TRBJ2-1, with 9 bases lining up with TRBD2. CDR1 is MRHNA, CDR2 SNTAGT, per germline. V lost 6 bases, J lost 0 bases, and 3 bases stayed unmatched. CDR3 length: 15 amino acids.

This chain joins TRBV24-1 and TRBJ2-3; TRBD2 aligns across 9 bases. CDR3 length equals 16 residues. V was clipped by 7 bases and J by 2 bases; unmatched bases: 9. CDR1 and CDR2 from the germline V gene are KGHDR and SFDVKD. The CDR3 region is CATSDSSSGITDTQYF. The CDR3 nucleotides read TGTGCCACCAGCGATAGCTCTAGCGGGATCACAGATACGCAGTATTTT.

The chain uses TRBV24-1 and TRBJ1-2, with 12 bases that match TRBD1. The CDR3 has 16 amino acids. V gave up 3 bases and J gave up 4 bases; unmatched junction bases: 5. Germline V CDR1 and CDR2: KGHDR, SFDVKD. The CDR3 region is CATSDGTGGAFYGYTF. DNA of the CDR3: TGTGCCACCAGTGATGGGACAGGGGGCGCATTCTATGGCTACACCTTC.

V is TRBV6-5 and J is TRBJ1-5, with D maybe TRBD1 (6 bases). Deletions cut 8 bases from V and 3 bases from J, with 11 bases between. Looked up from germline, CDR1 is MNHEY and CDR2 is SVGAGI. This CDR3 spans 13 amino acids. In DNA, the CDR3 is TGTGCCAGCTCGGACAGCCTCAATCAGCCCCAGCATTTT. Protein: CASSDSLNQPQHF.

This chain links TRBV14 with TRBJ2-1; 8 nucleotides line up with TRBD2. This CDR3 comprises 16 residues. Germline V gene sequence: CDR1 SGHDN, CDR2 FVKESK. Trimming took 1 base from V and 5 from J; bases not matched to a gene: 7. The CDR3 region is CASSQVLLAANNEQFF. CDR3 coding DNA: TGTGCCAGCAGCCAAGTACTACTAGCGGCCAACAATGAGCAGTTCTTC.

V is TRBV19 and J is TRBJ2-7; 8 bases align to TRBD2. CDR1 is LNHDA, CDR2 SQIVND, per germline (reference sequence). The CDR3 has 13 amino acids. V dropped 8 bases and J dropped 4; count of bases not matched to a gene: 7. The CDR3 spells CASAAGVIYEQYF. In DNA, the CDR3 is TGTGCCAGTGCAGCGGGAGTCATTTACGAGCAGTACTTC.

As concerns this clone: In the same sample, other DNA sequences code for this CDR3. The V call is TRBV7-8, the J call TRBJ1-1; D gene ambiguous. The germline gives CDR1 SGHVS, CDR2 FQNEAQ. The V end was cut by 1 base, the J end by 1 base, with 7 bases between. The CDR3 sequence is 14 residues long. DNA for the CDR3: TGTGCCAGCAGCTTAGTAGGAGGGAACACTGAAGCTTTCTTT. This translates into CASSLVGGNTEAFF.